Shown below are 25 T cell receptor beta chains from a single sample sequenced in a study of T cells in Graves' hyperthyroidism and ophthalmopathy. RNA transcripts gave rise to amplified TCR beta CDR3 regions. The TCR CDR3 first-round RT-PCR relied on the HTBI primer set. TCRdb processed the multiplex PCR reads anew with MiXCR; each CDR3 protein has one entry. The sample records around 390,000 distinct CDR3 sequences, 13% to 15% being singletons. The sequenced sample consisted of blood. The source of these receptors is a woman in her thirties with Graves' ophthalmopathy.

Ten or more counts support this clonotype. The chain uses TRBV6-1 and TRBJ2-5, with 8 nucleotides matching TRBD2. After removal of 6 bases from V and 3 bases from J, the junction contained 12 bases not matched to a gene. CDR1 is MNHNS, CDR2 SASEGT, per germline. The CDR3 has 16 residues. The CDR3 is CASSLYNGGAEETQYF. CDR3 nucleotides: TGTGCCAGCAGCTTATACAACGGGGGGGCCGAAGAGACCCAGTACTTC.

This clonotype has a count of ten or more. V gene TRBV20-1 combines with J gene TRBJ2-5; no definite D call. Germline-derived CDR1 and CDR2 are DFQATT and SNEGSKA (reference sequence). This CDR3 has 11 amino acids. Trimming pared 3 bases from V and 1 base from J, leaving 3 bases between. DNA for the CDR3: TGCAGTGCTAGGGGCCAAGAGACCCAGTACTTC. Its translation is CSARGQETQYF.

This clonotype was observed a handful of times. The CDR3 sequence: CASSLGRTGDGNTIYF. Written as DNA, the CDR3 is TGTGCCAGCAGCTTAGGTCGGACAGGGGACGGAAACACCATATATTTT. The chain couples TRBV7-6 to TRBJ1-3, with TRBD1 matching over 9 bases. Germline V gene sequence: CDR1 SGHVS, CDR2 FNYEAQ. This CDR3 is 16 amino acids long. The trim removed 1 base at V and 4 bases at J, leaving 5 bases unmatched.

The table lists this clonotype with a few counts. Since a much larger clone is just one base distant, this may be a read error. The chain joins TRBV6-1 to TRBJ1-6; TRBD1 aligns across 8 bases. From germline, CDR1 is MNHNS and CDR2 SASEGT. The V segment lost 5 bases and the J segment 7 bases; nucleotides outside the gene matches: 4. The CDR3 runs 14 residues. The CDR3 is CASSPGQANSPLHF. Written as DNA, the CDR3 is TGTGCCAGCAGTCCGGGACAGGCGAATTCACCCCTCCACTTT.

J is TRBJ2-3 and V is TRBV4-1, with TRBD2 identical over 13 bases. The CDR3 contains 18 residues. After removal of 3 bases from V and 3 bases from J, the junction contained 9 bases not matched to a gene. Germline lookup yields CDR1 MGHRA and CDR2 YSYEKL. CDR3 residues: CASSQGLAGPEVTDTQYF. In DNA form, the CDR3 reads TGCGCCAGCAGCCAGGGACTAGCGGGGCCCGAGGTAACAGATACGCAGTATTTT.

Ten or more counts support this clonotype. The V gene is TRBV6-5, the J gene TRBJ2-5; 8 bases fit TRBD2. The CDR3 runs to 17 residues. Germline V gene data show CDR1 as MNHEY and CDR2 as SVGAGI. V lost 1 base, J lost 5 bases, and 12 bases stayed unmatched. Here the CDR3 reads CASSYWRGDPPQETQYF. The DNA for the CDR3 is TGTGCCAGCAGTTACTGGCGGGGGGACCCGCCCCAGGAGACCCAGTACTTC.

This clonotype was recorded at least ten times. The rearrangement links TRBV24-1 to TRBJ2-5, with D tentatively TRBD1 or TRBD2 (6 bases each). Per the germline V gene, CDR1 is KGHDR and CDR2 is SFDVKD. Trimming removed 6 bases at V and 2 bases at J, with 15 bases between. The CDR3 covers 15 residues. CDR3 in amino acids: CATSSARGGQETQYF. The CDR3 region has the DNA TGTGCCACCAGTTCGGCCAGGGGAGGACAAGAGACCCAGTACTTC.

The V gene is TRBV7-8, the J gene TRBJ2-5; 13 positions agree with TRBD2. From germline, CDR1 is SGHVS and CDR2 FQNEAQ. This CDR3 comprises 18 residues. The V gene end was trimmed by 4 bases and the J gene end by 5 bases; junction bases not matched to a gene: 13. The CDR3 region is CASSSTSGGAYRRETQYF. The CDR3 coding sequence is TGTGCCAGCAGCTCAACTAGCGGGGGGGCCTACCGACGGGAGACCCAGTACTTC.

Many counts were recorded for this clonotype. CDR3 sequence reads: CASTDYQMNTEAFF. CDR3 nucleotide sequence: TGTGCCAGCACGGACTATCAAATGAACACTGAAGCTTTCTTT. The V gene is TRBV2, the J gene TRBJ1-1; no firm D call. Trimming pared 7 bases from V and 0 bases from J, leaving 12 bases between. This CDR3 comprises 14 residues. From germline, CDR1 is SNHLY and CDR2 FYNNEI.

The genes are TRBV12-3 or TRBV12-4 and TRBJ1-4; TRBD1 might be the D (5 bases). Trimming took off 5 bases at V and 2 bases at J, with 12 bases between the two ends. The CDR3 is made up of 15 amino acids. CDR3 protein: CASSRDSGTNEKLFF. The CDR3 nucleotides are TGTGCCAGCAGTCGGGACTCGGGGACTAATGAAAAACTGTTTTTT.

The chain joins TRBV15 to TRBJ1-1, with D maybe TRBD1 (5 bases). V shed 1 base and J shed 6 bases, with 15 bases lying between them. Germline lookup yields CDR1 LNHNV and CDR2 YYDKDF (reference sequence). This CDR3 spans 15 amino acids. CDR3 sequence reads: CATSRVAGSFSEAFF. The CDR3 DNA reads TGTGCCACCAGCAGAGTTGCAGGGTCATTCTCTGAAGCTTTCTTT. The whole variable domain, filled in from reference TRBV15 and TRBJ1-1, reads DAMVIQNPRYQVTQFGKPVTLSCSQTLNHNVMYWYQQKSSQAPKLLFHYYDKDFNNEADTPDNFQSRRPNTSFCFLDIRSPGLGDTAMYLCATSRVAGSFSEAFFGQGTRLTVV.

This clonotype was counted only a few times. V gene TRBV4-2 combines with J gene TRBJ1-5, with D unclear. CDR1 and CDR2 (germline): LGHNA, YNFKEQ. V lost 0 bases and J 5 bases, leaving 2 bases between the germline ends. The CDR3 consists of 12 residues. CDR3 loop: CASSQDDQPQHF. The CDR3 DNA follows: TGTGCCAGCAGCCAAGATGATCAGCCCCAGCATTTT.

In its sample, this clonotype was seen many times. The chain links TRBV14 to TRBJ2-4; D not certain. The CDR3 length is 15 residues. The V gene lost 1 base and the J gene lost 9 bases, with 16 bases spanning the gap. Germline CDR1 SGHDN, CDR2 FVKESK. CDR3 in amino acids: CASSQAVDTGGIQYF. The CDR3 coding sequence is TGTGCCAGCAGCCAAGCGGTAGACACGGGCGGCATTCAGTACTTC.

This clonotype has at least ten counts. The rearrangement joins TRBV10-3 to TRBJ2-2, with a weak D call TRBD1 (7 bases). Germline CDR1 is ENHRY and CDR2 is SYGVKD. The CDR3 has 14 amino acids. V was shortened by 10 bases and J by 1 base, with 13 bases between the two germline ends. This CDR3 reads CATSDRENTGELFF. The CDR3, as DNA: TGTGCCACTAGCGACAGGGAGAACACCGGGGAGCTGTTTTTT.

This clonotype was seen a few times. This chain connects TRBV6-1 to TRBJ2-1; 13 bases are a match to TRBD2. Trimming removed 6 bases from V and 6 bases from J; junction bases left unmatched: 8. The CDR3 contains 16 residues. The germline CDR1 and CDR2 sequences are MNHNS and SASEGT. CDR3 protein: CASSERTSGGSNEQFF. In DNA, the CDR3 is TGTGCCAGCAGCGAAAGGACTAGCGGGGGTAGCAATGAGCAGTTCTTC.

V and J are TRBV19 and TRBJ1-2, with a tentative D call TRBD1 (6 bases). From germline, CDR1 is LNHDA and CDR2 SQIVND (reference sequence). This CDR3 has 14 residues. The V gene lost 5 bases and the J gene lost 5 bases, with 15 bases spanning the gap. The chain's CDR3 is CASSLSGGEYGYTF. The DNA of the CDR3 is TGTGCCAGTAGTTTATCGGGGGGCGAGTATGGCTACACCTTC.

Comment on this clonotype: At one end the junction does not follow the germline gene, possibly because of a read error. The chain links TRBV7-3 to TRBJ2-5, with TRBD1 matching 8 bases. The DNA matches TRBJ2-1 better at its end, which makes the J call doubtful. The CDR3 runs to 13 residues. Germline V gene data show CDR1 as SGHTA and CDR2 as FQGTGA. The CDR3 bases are TGTGCCGGCAGCCTGCAGGGGGCAGAGACCCAGTTCTTC. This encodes CAGSLQGAETQFF.

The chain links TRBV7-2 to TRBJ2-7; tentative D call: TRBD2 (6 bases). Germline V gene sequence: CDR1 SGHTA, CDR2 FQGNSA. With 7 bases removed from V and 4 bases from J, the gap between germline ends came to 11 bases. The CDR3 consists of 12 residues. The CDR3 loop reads CASKWAGYEQYF. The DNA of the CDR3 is TGTGCCAGCAAGTGGGCGGGGTACGAGCAGTACTTC.

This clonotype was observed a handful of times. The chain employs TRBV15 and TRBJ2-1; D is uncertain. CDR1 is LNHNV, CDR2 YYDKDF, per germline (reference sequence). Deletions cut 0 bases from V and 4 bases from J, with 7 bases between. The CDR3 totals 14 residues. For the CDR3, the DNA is TGTGCCACCAGCAGAGAGATGGGGTACAATGAGCAGTTCTTC. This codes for CATSREMGYNEQFF.

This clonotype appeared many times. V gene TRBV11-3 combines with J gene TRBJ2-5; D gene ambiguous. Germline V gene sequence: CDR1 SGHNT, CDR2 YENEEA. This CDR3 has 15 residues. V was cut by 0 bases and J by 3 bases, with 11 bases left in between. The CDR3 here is CASSLDGDNKETQYF. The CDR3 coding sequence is TGTGCCAGCAGCTTAGATGGAGACAACAAAGAGACCCAGTACTTC.

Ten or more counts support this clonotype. The CDR3 region is CASSEASPNTEAFF. In nucleotides, the CDR3 is TGTGCCAGCAGTGAAGCCAGTCCGAACACTGAAGCTTTCTTT. V usage is TRBV2 and J usage is TRBJ1-1; D unclear. V lost 0 bases and J 1 base, leaving 6 bases between the germline ends. The CDR3 extends over 14 amino acids. Germline CDR1 and CDR2: SNHLY and FYNNEI.

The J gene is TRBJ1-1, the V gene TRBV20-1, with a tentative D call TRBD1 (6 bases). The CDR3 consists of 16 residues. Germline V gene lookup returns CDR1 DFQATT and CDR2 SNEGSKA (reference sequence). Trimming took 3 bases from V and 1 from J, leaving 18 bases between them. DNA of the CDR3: TGCAGTGCTAGGTCAGGGGTGGGACCGGAGAACACTGAAGCTTTCTTT. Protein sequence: CSARSGVGPENTEAFF.

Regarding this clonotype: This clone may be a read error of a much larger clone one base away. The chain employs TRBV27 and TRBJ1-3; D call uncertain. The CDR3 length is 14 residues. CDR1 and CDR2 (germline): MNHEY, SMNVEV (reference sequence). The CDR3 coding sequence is TGTCCCAGCAGCGAGGGTCCTCCTGGAAACACCATATATTTT. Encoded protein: CPSSEGPPGNTIYF.

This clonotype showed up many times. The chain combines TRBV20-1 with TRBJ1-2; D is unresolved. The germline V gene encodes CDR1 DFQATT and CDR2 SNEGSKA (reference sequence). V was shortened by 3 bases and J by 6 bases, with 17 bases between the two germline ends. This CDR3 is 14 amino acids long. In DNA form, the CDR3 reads TGCAGTGCTAGTCCAACGACGGGATTTAATGGCTACACCTTC. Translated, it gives CSASPTTGFNGYTF.

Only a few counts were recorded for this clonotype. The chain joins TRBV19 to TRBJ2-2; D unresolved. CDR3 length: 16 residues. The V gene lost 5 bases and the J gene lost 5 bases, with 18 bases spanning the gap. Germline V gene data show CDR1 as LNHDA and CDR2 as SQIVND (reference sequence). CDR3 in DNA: TGTGCCAGTAGTCCTCAGCCACTCGTGGGAACCGGGGAGCTGTTTTTT. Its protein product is CASSPQPLVGTGELFF. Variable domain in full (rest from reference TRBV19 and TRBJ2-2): DGGITQSPKYLFRKEGQNVTLSCEQNLNHDAMYWYRQDPGQGLRLIYYSQIVNDFQKGDIAEGYSVSREKKESFPLTVTSAQKNPTAFYLCASSPQPLVGTGELFFGEGSRLTVL.